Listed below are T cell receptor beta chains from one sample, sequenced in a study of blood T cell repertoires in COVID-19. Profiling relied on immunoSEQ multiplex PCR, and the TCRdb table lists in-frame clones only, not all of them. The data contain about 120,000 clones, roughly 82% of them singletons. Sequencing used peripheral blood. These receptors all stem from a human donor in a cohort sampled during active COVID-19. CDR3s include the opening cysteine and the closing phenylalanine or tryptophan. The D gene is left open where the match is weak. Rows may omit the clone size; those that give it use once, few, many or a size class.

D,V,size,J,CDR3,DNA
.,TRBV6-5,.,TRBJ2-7,CASSYSKGSPYEQYF,TGTGCCAGCAGTTACTCGAAGGGGTCCCCCTACGAGCAGTACTTC
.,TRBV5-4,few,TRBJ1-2,CASSLAGKGYTF,TGTGCCAGCAGCTTGGCAGGGAAGGGCTACACCTTC
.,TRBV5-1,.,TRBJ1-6,CASSLIGEGYNSPLHF,TGCGCCAGCAGCTTGATCGGGGAGGGCTATAATTCACCCCTCCACTTT
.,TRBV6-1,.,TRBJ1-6,CASSEVNYNSPLHF,TGTGCCAGCAGTGAAGTTAACTATAATTCACCCCTCCACTTT
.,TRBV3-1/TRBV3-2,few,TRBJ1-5,CASSHGGVSNQPQHF,TGTGCCAGCAGCCATGGGGGGGTAAGCAATCAGCCCCAGCATTTT
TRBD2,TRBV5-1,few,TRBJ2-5,CASSPSALAVQETQYF,TGCGCCAGCAGCCCGTCTGCCCTAGCGGTTCAAGAGACCCAGTACTTC
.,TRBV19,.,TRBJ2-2,CASTRVDINTGELFF,TGTGCCAGTACCAGAGTGGACATAAACACCGGGGAGCTGTTTTTT
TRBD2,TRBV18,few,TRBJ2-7,CASSPGLADEQYF,TGTGCCAGCTCACCGGGACTAGCGGACGAGCAGTACTTC
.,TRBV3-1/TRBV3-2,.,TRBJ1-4,CASSGHQTSTNEKLFF,TGTGCCAGCAGCGGACACCAGACGTCAACTAATGAAAAACTGTTTTTT
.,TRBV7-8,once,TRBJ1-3,CASSFLRSGNTIYF,TGTGCCAGCAGCTTCCTCCGCTCTGGAAACACCATATATTTT
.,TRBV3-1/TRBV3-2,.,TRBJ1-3,CASSQTAGLGSGNTIYF,TGTGCCAGCAGCCAAACTGCAGGGTTGGGATCCGGAAACACCATATATTTT
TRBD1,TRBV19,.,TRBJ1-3,CASSIDQDRFYHSGNTIYF,TGTGCCAGTAGTATAGATCAGGACAGGTTTTATCACTCTGGAAACACCATATATTTT
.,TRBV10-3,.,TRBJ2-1,CAINPGQRDNEQFF,TGTGCCATCAACCCGGGACAAAGAGACAATGAGCAGTTCTTC
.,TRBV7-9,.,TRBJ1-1,CASSQVGSSEAFF,TGTGCCAGCAGCCAGGTTGGGTCCTCTGAAGCTTTCTTT
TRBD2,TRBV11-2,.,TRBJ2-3,CASSILAGPADTQYF,TGTGCCAGCAGCATACTAGCGGGCCCTGCAGATACGCAGTATTTT
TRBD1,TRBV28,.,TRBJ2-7,CASISAESGGLGEQYF,TGTGCCAGCATTTCCGCCGAGTCAGGGGGTCTGGGCGAGCAGTACTTC
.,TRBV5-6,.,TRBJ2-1,CASSLGQTYNEQFF,TGTGCCAGCAGCTTAGGACAGACCTACAATGAGCAGTTCTTC
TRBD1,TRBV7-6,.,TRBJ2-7,CASSPGQGGSYEQYF,TGTGCCAGCAGCCCGGGACAGGGTGGATCCTACGAGCAGTACTTC
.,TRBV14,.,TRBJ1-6,CASSQERASPLHF,TGTGCCAGCAGCCAAGAGAGGGCCAGTCCCCTCCACTTT
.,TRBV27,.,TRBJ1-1,CASSLSPIGGPEAFF,TGTGCCAGCAGTTTATCCCCCATCGGGGGACCAGAAGCTTTCTTT
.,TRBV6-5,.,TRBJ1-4,CASSYSEGGYEKLFF,TGTGCCAGCAGTTACTCAGAGGGGGGGTATGAAAAACTGTTTTTT
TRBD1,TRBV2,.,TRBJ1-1,CASRGQGGTEAFF,TGTGCCAGCAGGGGACAGGGCGGTACTGAAGCTTTCTTT
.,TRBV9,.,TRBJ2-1,CASSVAGTAYNEQFF,TGTGCCAGCAGCGTCGCGGGTACAGCCTACAATGAGCAGTTCTTC
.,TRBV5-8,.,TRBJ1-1,CASTLGSMNTEAFF,TGTGCCAGCACCCTAGGCTCCATGAACACTGAAGCTTTCTTT
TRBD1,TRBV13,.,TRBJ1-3,CASSLAGQGLGGNTIYF,TGTGCCAGCAGCTTGGCAGGACAGGGATTGGGTGGAAACACCATATATTTT
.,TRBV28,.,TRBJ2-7,CASRPQGTYEQYF,TGTGCCAGCCGTCCCCAGGGGACATACGAGCAGTACTTC
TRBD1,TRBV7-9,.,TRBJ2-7,CASSLFSGQGNEQYF,TGTGCCAGCAGCTTATTTTCGGGACAGGGCAACGAGCAGTACTTC
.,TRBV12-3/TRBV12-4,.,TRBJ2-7,CASSLELDISF,TGTGCCAGCAGTTTAGAATTAGACATTTCCTTC
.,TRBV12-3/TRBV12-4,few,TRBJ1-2,CASRGGGYGYTF,TGTGCCAGCAGGGGGGGAGGCTATGGCTACACCTTC
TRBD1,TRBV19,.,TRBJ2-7,CASGTVEQYF,TGTGCCAGTGGGACAGTCGAGCAGTACTTC
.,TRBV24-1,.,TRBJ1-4,CATSDSRTATNEKLFF,TGTGCCACCAGTGATTCTCGGACAGCAACTAATGAAAAACTGTTTTTT
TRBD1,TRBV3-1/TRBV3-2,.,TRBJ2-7,CASSRQGYEQYF,TGTGCCAGCAGCCGACAGGGCTACGAGCAGTACTTC
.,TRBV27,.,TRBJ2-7,CASRPWGSSDEQYF,TGTGCCAGCAGGCCCTGGGGCAGCTCCGACGAGCAGTACTTC
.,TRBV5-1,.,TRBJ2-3,CASSLSYWSSLSTDTQYF,TGCGCCAGCAGCTTGTCATATTGGAGTTCCCTTAGCACAGATACGCAGTATTTT
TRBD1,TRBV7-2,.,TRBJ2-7,CASSVGDRVAEQYF,TGTGCCAGCAGCGTAGGCGACAGGGTTGCCGAGCAGTACTTC